The 18 T cell receptor beta chains below come from one sample, sequenced in a study of T cells after yellow fever vaccination. MiXCR was run by TCRdb on the 5' RACE reads, yielding one entry per CDR3 protein. Altogether over 100,000 distinct CDR3 sequences are present, 7% to 8.5% being singletons, with the ten largest covering about 25%. The input for sequencing was CD8+ T cells sorted from PBMCs, taken 45 days after the yellow fever booster vaccination. Receptors were obtained from a man younger than 45 who received the YFV17D yellow fever vaccine.

This clonotype was recorded many times. The genes are TRBV7-9 and TRBJ1-4; D is uncertain. The V and J ends lost 1 base and 8 bases respectively, with 2 bases between them. The germline V gene has CDR1 SEHNR and CDR2 FQNEAQ (reference sequence). The CDR3 has 11 residues. This CDR3 is CASSLDEKLFF. The CDR3 DNA sequence: TGTGCCAGCAGCTTAGACGAAAAACTGTTTTTT.

There are many counts of this clonotype. The rearrangement links TRBV20-1 to TRBJ1-1; 10 bases map to TRBD1. There are 13 residues in the CDR3. V lost 2 bases and J lost 6; bases outside the gene matches: 3. Per the germline V gene, CDR1 is DFQATT and CDR2 is SNEGSKA (reference sequence). This CDR3 reads CSARRQGASEAFF. The CDR3 region has the DNA TGCAGTGCTAGAAGACAGGGGGCCTCTGAAGCTTTCTTT.

This clonotype was counted many times. The rearrangement uses TRBV6-4 and TRBJ1-2, with TRBD1 as a possible D gene (6 bases). This CDR3 spans 14 amino acids. Germline V gene lookup returns CDR1 MRHNA and CDR2 SNTAGT. The V end lost 8 bases, the J end lost 3 bases, and 16 bases lay between the germline ends. The CDR3 here is CASGTPPTDYGYTF. DNA of the CDR3: TGTGCCAGCGGGACACCACCTACCGACTATGGCTACACCTTC.

This clonotype occurred many times. The rearrangement joins TRBV27 to TRBJ1-5, with D possibly matching TRBD1 (5 bases). Germline lookup yields CDR1 MNHEY and CDR2 SMNVEV (reference sequence). This CDR3 spans 15 amino acids. Trimming shortened V by 3 bases and J by 4 bases, and 13 bases separated the two germline ends. The CDR3 sequence is CASSLRGKKNQPQHF. The CDR3 DNA sequence: TGTGCCAGCAGTTTGCGGGGCAAAAAAAATCAGCCCCAGCATTTT.

There are many counts of this clonotype. The chain combines TRBV12-3 or TRBV12-4 with TRBJ2-5; D may match TRBD1 or TRBD2 (5 bases each). The CDR3 runs to 13 residues. V was shortened by 5 bases and J by 5 bases, with 12 bases between the two germline ends. The CDR3 loop is CASSPGTRETQYF. The DNA of the CDR3 is TGTGCCAGCAGTCCCGGGACCAGGGAGACCCAGTACTTC.

This clonotype was counted many times. The chain joins TRBV6-5 to TRBJ2-2; the D is unclear. Germline V gene lookup returns CDR1 MNHEY and CDR2 SVGAGI. Deletions cut 3 bases from V and 6 bases from J, with 5 bases between. This CDR3 region has 12 residues. The CDR3 region is CASSYGAGELFF. The CDR3 DNA follows: TGTGCCAGCAGTTATGGGGCCGGGGAGCTGTTTTTT.

Concerning this clonotype itself: A clone one base away is much larger, so this may be a read error. The V gene is TRBV6-5, the J gene TRBJ2-1; maybe TRBD1 (6 bases). The germline CDR1 and CDR2 sequences are MNHEY and SVGAGI. The V and J ends lost 0 bases and 7 bases respectively, with 13 bases between them. This CDR3 has 15 amino acids. CDR3 protein: CASSYSTGDRNEQFF. The CDR3 nucleotides are TGTGCCAGCAGTTACTCGACAGGAGACCGAAATGAGCAGTTCTTC.

This clonotype was detected many times. The J gene is TRBJ1-1, the V gene TRBV28; no reliable D call. Germline V gene sequence: CDR1 MDHEN, CDR2 SYDVKM. Deletions cut 5 bases from V and 3 bases from J, with 7 bases between. The CDR3 is made up of 12 amino acids. Here the CDR3 reads CASSPPDTEAFF. CDR3 DNA sequence: TGTGCCAGCAGTCCCCCGGACACTGAAGCTTTCTTT.

This clonotype showed up many times. The rearrangement joins TRBV5-1 to TRBJ2-2, with D perhaps matching TRBD1 (7 bases). The CDR3 spans 15 residues. CDR1 is SGHRS, CDR2 YFSETQ, per germline. Deletions cut 5 bases from V and 0 bases from J, with 11 bases between. CDR3 residues: CASRAGQTNTGELFF. CDR3 in DNA: TGCGCCAGCAGGGCGGGACAGACGAACACCGGGGAGCTGTTTTTT.

This clonotype was detected ten times or more. This sequence joins TRBV30 and TRBJ2-1, with TRBD2 identical over 8 bases. Germline V gives CDR1 GTSNPN, CDR2 SVGIG (reference sequence). CDR3 length equals 13 residues. J was trimmed by 9 bases and V by 0 bases; bases with no gene match: 4. The CDR3 DNA is TGTGCCTGGAGTGTGTCTAGCGGGTCTGAGCAGTTCTTC. Amino acids: CAWSVSSGSEQFF. Full variable domain (rest looked up from reference TRBV30 and TRBJ2-1): SQTIHQWPATLVQPVGSPLSLECTVEGTSNPNLYWYRQAAGRGLQLLFYSVGIGQISSEVPQNLSASRPQDRQFILSSKKLLLSDSGFYLCAWSVSSGSEQFFGPGTRLTVL.

This clonotype was found a few times. The rearrangement links TRBV7-2 to TRBJ2-3; D is undetermined. This CDR3 comprises 11 residues. The ends were cut back, 7 bases at V and 3 bases at J, with 5 bases in the middle. Germline loops: CDR1 SGHTA, CDR2 FQGNSA. Written as DNA, the CDR3 is TGTGCCAGCACCGAGACAGATACGCAGTATTTT. Residues: CASTETDTQYF.

In this sample, this clonotype turned up a few times. V usage is TRBV12-3 or TRBV12-4 and J usage is TRBJ2-3, with 10 bases matching TRBD2. The CDR3 is 17 residues long. With 7 bases clipped from V and 4 bases from J, the junction kept 14 bases outside the gene matches. CDR3 sequence: CASISTSRAGGPDTQYF. The CDR3 DNA reads as TGTGCCAGCATCTCTACTAGTCGAGCGGGAGGGCCAGATACGCAGTATTTT.

This clonotype was observed at least ten times. This rearrangement joins TRBV27 to TRBJ2-1; perhaps D is TRBD1 or TRBD2 (7 bases each). CDR3 size: 14 residues. Per the germline V gene, CDR1 is MNHEY and CDR2 is SMNVEV (reference sequence). The V end was cut by 5 bases, the J end by 2 bases, with 10 bases between. The CDR3 here is CASSPGGAYNEQFF. The DNA for the CDR3 is TGTGCCAGCAGTCCAGGGGGGGCCTACAATGAGCAGTTCTTC.

With respect to this clonotype: Just one base apart from a much larger clone, this may be a read error. V gene TRBV7-3 combines with J gene TRBJ1-6; possible D gene TRBD1, 6 bases. The CDR3 is 13 residues long. Germline V gene data show CDR1 as SGHTA and CDR2 as FQGTGA. For the CDR3, the DNA is TGTGCCAACAGCTCGTCAGGGGACTCACCCCTCCACTTT. The encoded protein is CANSSSGDSPLHF.

The rearrangement links TRBV20-1 to TRBJ2-7; weak D call: TRBD1 (6 bases). CDR1 DFQATT and CDR2 SNEGSKA come from the germline V gene (reference sequence). CDR3 size: 16 residues. V was clipped by 4 bases and J by 0 bases, with 19 bases between them. CDR3 in DNA: TGCAGTGCTACCTCTTATAGGGGGACCCCCTCCTACGAGCAGTACTTC. Translated, it gives CSATSYRGTPSYEQYF.

This clonotype was recorded at least ten times. The genes are TRBV12-3 or TRBV12-4 and TRBJ2-1, with 9 bases identical to TRBD1. The J segment lost 5 bases and the V segment lost 6 bases, leaving 5 bases of the junction unmatched. The CDR3 totals 14 residues. The CDR3 reads CASSPDRGDNEQFF. The CDR3 nucleotides read TGTGCCAGCAGCCCGGACAGGGGAGACAATGAGCAGTTCTTC.

This clonotype was picked up many times. The chain links TRBV20-1 to TRBJ2-1, with TRBD2 as a possible D gene (7 bases). The V gene lost 7 bases and the J gene lost 4 bases, with 14 bases spanning the gap. The CDR3 is made up of 13 amino acids. Germline-derived CDR1 and CDR2 are DFQATT and SNEGSKA (reference sequence). CDR3 amino acids: CSGPGGAYNEQFF. CDR3 sequence (DNA): TGCAGTGGGCCGGGGGGCGCGTACAATGAGCAGTTCTTC.

This clonotype showed up just a few times. This chain links TRBV6-5 with TRBJ2-3, with 7 bases matching TRBD2. The CDR3 is made up of 15 amino acids. Germline CDR1 MNHEY, CDR2 SVGAGI. V shed 0 bases and J 2 bases; nucleotides not matched to a gene: 2. Here the CDR3 reads CASSYSLAVTDTQYF. The CDR3 DNA reads as TGTGCCAGCAGTTACTCCCTAGCGGTCACAGATACGCAGTATTTT.